This passage covers 23 T cell receptor beta chains from one sample sequenced in a study of CD8+ T cells in alopecia areata. Sequencing relied on a cDNA template that was reverse transcribed from extracted RNA. TCRdb's copy holds only in-frame clones and misses some; the assay was immunoSEQ multiplex PCR. This sample has roughly 120,000 clones, with 56% found just once. This sample's treatment: oral pan-JAK inhibitor, 5-10 mg twice daily. This material consisted of CD4+ T cells sorted from blood, taken at week 24, from a patient treated with tofacitinib. The source of these receptors is a human donor with alopecia areata.

This clone was observed once. This chain links TRBV27 with TRBJ1-1; D is ambiguous. V dropped 4 bases and J dropped 1 base, with 7 bases sitting between them. The germline V gene encodes CDR1 MNHEY and CDR2 SMNVEV (reference sequence). The CDR3 extends over 13 amino acids. The CDR3 protein is CASSWAGNTEAFF. In DNA, the CDR3 is TGTGCCAGCAGTTGGGCCGGGAACACTGAAGCTTTCTTT.

CDR3 protein: CASSQDRGTIYEQYF. The CDR3 bases are TGCGCCAGCAGCCAAGATCGAGGGACAATCTACGAGCAGTACTTC. This sequence joins TRBV4-3 and TRBJ2-7, with D perhaps matching TRBD1 (6 bases). V was cut by 0 bases and J by 3 bases, with 12 bases left in between. The CDR3 has 15 amino acids. The V gene's germline CDR1 is LGHNA and CDR2 YSLEER.

The chain couples TRBV5-4 to TRBJ2-7, with D uncertain. The CDR3 has 12 residues. Trimming cost V 4 bases and J 4 bases, with 9 bases left between them. Germline CDR1 SGHNT, CDR2 YYREEE (reference sequence). Here the CDR3 DNA reads TGTGCCAGCAGCCCGAACAGTTACGAGCAGTACTTC. Its translation is CASSPNSYEQYF.

The chain has TRBV30 and TRBJ2-5; possible D gene TRBD2, 7 bases. There are 17 residues in the CDR3. Trimming removed 4 bases from V and 5 bases from J, with 26 bases in between. CDR1 and CDR2 from the germline V gene are GTSNPN and SVGIG (reference sequence). The CDR3 loop reads CAWTPRDTGLGGETQYF. The CDR3 region has the DNA TGTGCCTGGACCCCCAGGGATACAGGGCTGGGAGGGGAGACCCAGTACTTC.

The chain is built from TRBV18 and TRBJ2-7; 10 bases are shared with TRBD1. The CDR3 covers 15 residues. The V segment lost 4 bases and the J segment 2 bases; nucleotides outside the gene matches: 5. Germline V CDR1 and CDR2: KGHSH, LQKENI. The CDR3 DNA follows: TGTGCCAGCTCACTGACCGGGACAGGGGCCTACGAGCAGTACTTC. The encoded protein is CASSLTGTGAYEQYF.

In regard to this clone: Within the sample, other DNA sequences also encode this same CDR3. The chain combines TRBV9 with TRBJ2-5; TRBD2 is a possible D gene (6 bases). This CDR3 contains 13 residues. The V gene's germline CDR1 is SGDLS and CDR2 YYNGEE. V lost 0 bases and J 5 bases, leaving 8 bases between the germline ends. The CDR3: CASSVAGVETQYF. The CDR3 region has the DNA TGTGCCAGCAGCGTAGCGGGAGTGGAGACCCAGTACTTC.

This clone was counted between two and nine times. The chain carries TRBV14 and TRBJ2-3; D remains ambiguous. This CDR3 is built from 15 residues. Germline values: CDR1 SGHDN, CDR2 FVKESK. V lost 2 bases and J 1 base, leaving 10 bases between the germline ends. DNA of the CDR3: TGTGCCAGCAGCCAACAACTCTCCCGCACAGATACGCAGTATTTT. Its translation: CASSQQLSRTDTQYF. The whole variable domain, filled in from reference TRBV14 and TRBJ2-3, reads EAGVTQFPSHSVIEKGQTVTLRCDPISGHDNLYWYRRVMGKEIKFLLHFVKESKQDESGMPNNRFLAERTGGTYSTLKVQPAELEDSGVYFCASSQQLSRTDTQYFGPGTRLTVL.

This clone was found once. The chain has TRBV29-1 and TRBJ2-5; tentatively, D is TRBD1 or TRBD2 (5 bases each). The J call may be in error: the DNA end matches TRBJ2-7 better. Germline V gene data show CDR1 as SQVTM and CDR2 as ANQGSEA. The CDR3 spans 14 residues. This chain's CDR3 is CSRGPGPDAYEQYF. The CDR3 nucleotides read TGCAGCCGGGGACCGGGACCGGACGCCTACGAGCAGTACTTC.

In this sample, this clone turned up once. The chain links TRBV7-9 to TRBJ2-2; TRBD1 is a possible D gene (5 bases). The V gene lost 5 bases and the J gene lost 5 bases, with 15 bases spanning the gap. CDR1 is SEHNR, CDR2 FQNEAQ, per germline (reference sequence). The CDR3 is made up of 15 amino acids. As DNA, the CDR3 is TGTGCCAGCAGCCCCCCCCGGACATCAACCGGGGAGCTGTTTTTT. Translation: CASSPPRTSTGELFF.

The V gene is TRBV2, the J gene TRBJ2-1; D might be TRBD1 or TRBD2, each matching 5 bases. The CDR3 contains 15 residues. Per the germline V gene, CDR1 is SNHLY and CDR2 is FYNNEI. V gave up 4 bases and J gave up 6 bases, with 16 bases separating them. CDR3 amino acids: CASSVGASSSNEQFF. CDR3 nucleotide sequence: TGTGCCAGCAGTGTCGGGGCTAGCTCGTCCAATGAGCAGTTCTTC.

The rearrangement links TRBV30 to TRBJ1-2, with D perhaps matching TRBD1 (5 bases). Germline V gene data show CDR1 as GTSNPN and CDR2 as SVGIG (reference sequence). The CDR3 loop spans 18 amino acids. The V and J ends lost 0 bases and 0 bases respectively, with 20 bases between them. The CDR3 DNA is TGTGCCTGGAGTGTACTATCTAGGGGAAGAGAGACTAACTATGGCTACACCTTC. Residues: CAWSVLSRGRETNYGYTF.

The V and J genes are TRBV11-2 and TRBJ2-6; D gene ambiguous. Germline CDR1 is SGHAT and CDR2 is FQNNGV. CDR3 size: 14 residues. The V end lost 5 bases, the J end lost 7 bases, and 12 bases lay between the germline ends. This CDR3 reads CASSLEWAANVLTF. The CDR3 region has the DNA TGTGCCAGCAGCCTGGAGTGGGCCGCCAACGTCCTGACTTTC.

This clone was counted a few times. The V gene is TRBV5-6, the J gene TRBJ2-4; 7 bases line up with TRBD2. Germline assignment: CDR1 SGHDT and CDR2 YYEEEE. J was trimmed by 8 bases and V by 4 bases; bases with no gene match: 6. The CDR3 is 13 residues long. The CDR3 coding sequence is TGTGCCAGCAGCACTACTGGGGGGGACATTCAGTACTTC. Protein product: CASSTTGGDIQYF. Looking up the rest from reference TRBV5-6 and TRBJ2-4 gives the full variable domain: DAGVTQSPTHLIKTRGQQVTLRCSPKSGHDTVSWYQQALGQGPQFIFQYYEEEERQRGNFPDRFSGHQFPNYSSELNVNALLLGDSALYLCASSTTGGDIQYFGAGTRLSVL.

This chain connects TRBV7-2 to TRBJ2-3; maybe TRBD1 (5 bases). From germline, CDR1 is SGHTA and CDR2 FQGNSA. The CDR3 totals 14 residues. Trimming took 8 bases from V and 4 from J, leaving 16 bases between them. This CDR3 reads CASADRKGSDTQYF. For the CDR3, the DNA is TGTGCCAGCGCCGACCGGAAGGGGTCAGATACGCAGTATTTT.

This chain joins TRBV28 and TRBJ2-7; D is unresolved. Germline V gene sequence: CDR1 MDHEN, CDR2 SYDVKM. The V end lost 7 bases, the J end lost 2 bases, and 12 bases lay between the germline ends. The CDR3 extends over 13 amino acids. The CDR3 reads CASTTGPPYEQYF. In DNA form, the CDR3 reads TGTGCCAGCACTACGGGCCCACCCTACGAGCAGTACTTC.

The genes are TRBV4-2 and TRBJ2-1, with a possible D match to TRBD2 (7 bases). Germline loops: CDR1 LGHNA, CDR2 YNFKEQ. V shed 0 bases and J shed 7 bases, with 16 bases lying between them. The CDR3 loop spans 16 amino acids. The CDR3 protein is CASSQDPIGGPNEQFF. In DNA, the CDR3 is TGTGCCAGCAGCCAAGATCCCATCGGGGGGCCGAATGAGCAGTTCTTC.

The chain recombines TRBV30 with TRBJ1-5, with 10 nucleotides matching TRBD1. Germline lookup yields CDR1 GTSNPN and CDR2 SVGIG (reference sequence). CDR3 length equals 14 residues. J was trimmed by 9 bases and V by 5 bases; bases with no gene match: 10. In nucleotides, the CDR3 is TGTGCCTGGCGAGGGACAGGGGCGTGGATGCCCCAGCATTTT. It encodes CAWRGTGAWMPQHF.

The J gene is TRBJ1-2, the V gene TRBV25-1, with D possibly being TRBD1 (6 bases). Germline-derived CDR1 and CDR2 are MGHDK and SYGVNS. V was shortened by 6 bases and J by 2 bases, with 7 bases between the two germline ends. This CDR3 has 12 residues. Here the CDR3 reads CASRDSNYGYTF. The DNA for the CDR3 is TGTGCCAGCAGGGACAGCAACTATGGCTACACCTTC.

The chain links TRBV9 to TRBJ2-7; D is perhaps TRBD1 (6 bases). CDR3 length: 20 residues. Germline V gene lookup returns CDR1 SGDLS and CDR2 YYNGEE. V was shortened by 6 bases and J by 2 bases, with 33 bases between the two germline ends. CDR3 loop: CASISKKGDVHRGTAYEQYF. The CDR3 region has the DNA TGTGCCAGCATCTCCAAGAAGGGGGACGTCCATCGGGGCACCGCCTACGAGCAGTACTTC.

This clone was detected a few times. This chain joins TRBV5-4 and TRBJ2-6, with D tentatively TRBD1 or TRBD2 (5 bases each). The V and J ends lost 1 base and 7 bases respectively, with 12 bases between them. CDR1 and CDR2 (germline): SGHNT, YYREEE (reference sequence). This CDR3 region has 15 residues. Here the CDR3 reads CASSLRLGEANVLTF. CDR3 nucleotides: TGTGCCAGCAGCTTGAGATTGGGGGAAGCCAACGTCCTGACTTTC.

This clone showed up just once. V and J are TRBV2 and TRBJ1-5, with TRBD1 identical over 7 bases. The V segment lost 4 bases and the J segment 5 bases; nucleotides outside the gene matches: 8. There are 15 residues in the CDR3. Germline V gene lookup returns CDR1 SNHLY and CDR2 FYNNEI. CDR3 residues: CASSARTGLDQPQHF. CDR3 coding DNA: TGTGCCAGCAGTGCGAGGACAGGATTGGATCAGCCCCAGCATTTT. Looking up the rest from reference TRBV2 and TRBJ1-5 gives the full variable domain: EPEVTQTPSHQVTQMGQEVILRCVPISNHLYFYWYRQILGQKVEFLVSFYNNEISEKSEIFDDQFSVERPDGSNFTLKIRSTKLEDSAMYFCASSARTGLDQPQHFGDGTRLSIL.

V and J are TRBV19 and TRBJ1-2; 8 nucleotides agree with TRBD1. The CDR3 has 14 residues. The germline gives CDR1 LNHDA, CDR2 SQIVND (reference sequence). Germline trimming cut 4 bases from V and 7 bases from J; bases unmatched to any gene: 8. The CDR3 region is CASSSPGTGFGYTF. The CDR3, as DNA: TGTGCCAGTAGTAGCCCCGGGACAGGATTTGGCTACACCTTC.

The V and J genes are TRBV5-1 and TRBJ1-2; 7 bases are a match to TRBD1. This CDR3 region has 14 residues. Germline loops: CDR1 SGHRS, CDR2 YFSETQ. The V gene end was trimmed by 4 bases and the J gene end by 2 bases; junction bases not matched to a gene: 5. Here the CDR3 reads CASSARDSNYGYTF. As DNA, the CDR3 is TGCGCCAGCAGCGCGCGGGACAGCAACTATGGCTACACCTTC. Filled out from reference TRBV5-1 and TRBJ1-2, the complete variable domain reads KAGVTQTPRYLIKTRGQQVTLSCSPISGHRSVSWYQQTPGQGLQFLFEYFSETQRNKGNFPGRFSGRQFSNSRSEMNVSTLELGDSALYLCASSARDSNYGYTFGSGTRLTVV.